A single sample gave rise to the 26 T cell receptor beta chains below, sequenced in a study of T cell responses to AZD1222 COVID-19 vaccine. TCRdb's table, derived via immunoSEQ multiplex PCR, lists solely in-frame clones and lacks some. The table includes 100,000 to 150,000 clones, just over 90% detected once. The input for sequencing was peripheral blood, taken 28 days after the second AZD1222 dose. The receptors were sampled from an adult who received the AZD1222 COVID-19 vaccine.

J is TRBJ1-1 and V is TRBV7-9; no reliable D call. The V end lost 1 base, the J end lost 5 bases, and 5 bases lay between the germline ends. Germline V gives CDR1 SEHNR, CDR2 FQNEAQ (reference sequence). The CDR3 runs to 12 residues. The CDR3 bases are TGTGCCAGCAGCTTAGTGGAGACTGAAGCTTTCTTT. It encodes CASSLVETEAFF. Filled out from reference TRBV7-9 and TRBJ1-1, the complete variable domain reads DTGVSQNPRHKITKRGQNVTFRCDPISEHNRLYWYRQTLGQGPEFLTYFQNEAQLEKSRLLSDRFSAERPKGSFSTLEIQRTEQGDSAMYLCASSLVETEAFFGQGTRLTVV.

V gene TRBV20-1 combines with J gene TRBJ1-2; 7 bases line up with TRBD1. The CDR3 runs to 11 residues. The V segment lost 6 bases and the J segment 4 bases; nucleotides outside the gene matches: 2. Germline CDR1 DFQATT, CDR2 SNEGSKA (reference sequence). The chain's CDR3 is CSATGTYGYTF. In DNA form, the CDR3 reads TGCAGTGCGACAGGGACCTATGGCTACACCTTC.

The gene calls are TRBV7-8 and TRBJ2-3; 12 bases map to TRBD2. There are 18 residues in the CDR3. Germline V gene sequence: CDR1 SGHVS, CDR2 FQNEAQ. V shed 5 bases and J 4 bases; nucleotides not matched to a gene: 13. CDR3 nucleotides: TGTGCCAGCAGCACCCCGGTGGGGACTAGCGGGTACGCAGATACGCAGTATTTT. Amino acid sequence: CASSTPVGTSGYADTQYF.

The chain links TRBV5-6 to TRBJ2-3, with a possible D match to TRBD2 (6 bases). Germline V gives CDR1 SGHDT, CDR2 YYEEEE. The V end lost 2 bases, the J end lost 4 bases, and 14 bases lay between the germline ends. The CDR3 runs to 15 residues. The CDR3 bases are TGTGCCAGCAGCTTTAGGTCGGGAGTGGCAGATACGCAGTATTTT. Translating it yields CASSFRSGVADTQYF.

The V call is TRBV6-5, the J call TRBJ2-6; the D is unclear. CDR1 and CDR2 (germline): MNHEY, SVGAGI. Trimming left V 6 bases short and J 1 base short, with 4 bases between. This CDR3 is built from 13 residues. The CDR3: CASRRSGANVLTF. The CDR3 nucleotides read TGTGCCAGCAGACGATCTGGGGCCAACGTCCTGACTTTC.

The CDR3 protein is CASRGDAAGNSGANVLTF. The CDR3 DNA is TGTGCCAGTAGGGGAGACGCCGCGGGGAACTCTGGGGCCAACGTCCTGACTTTC. The chain uses TRBV19 and TRBJ2-6; tentatively, D is TRBD2 (6 bases). V was shortened by 6 bases and J by 0 bases, with 18 bases between the two germline ends. Germline V gives CDR1 LNHDA, CDR2 SQIVND (reference sequence). CDR3 length: 18 residues.

The chain is built from TRBV19 and TRBJ2-1; D is perhaps TRBD1 (6 bases). The CDR3 has 13 amino acids. Germline V lookup: CDR1 LNHDA, CDR2 SQIVND (reference sequence). V was pared by 4 bases and J by 10 bases, with 14 bases between. The DNA of the CDR3 is TGTGCCAGTAGTAGGCTAGGGGGAAGGGAGCAGTTCTTC. Protein product: CASSRLGGREQFF.

V gene TRBV6-5 combines with J gene TRBJ1-5; possibly TRBD1 for D (6 bases). The CDR3 covers 14 residues. Trimming shortened V by 2 bases and J by 3 bases, and 8 bases separated the two germline ends. CDR1 is MNHEY and CDR2 is SVGAGI in the germline V gene. The CDR3 here is CASSYRDTNQPQHF. CDR3 in DNA: TGTGCCAGCAGTTACCGGGACACCAATCAGCCCCAGCATTTT.

This clone was seen just once. This rearrangement joins TRBV7-8 to TRBJ1-1; TRBD1 might be the D (6 bases). Germline assignment: CDR1 SGHVS and CDR2 FQNEAQ. Trimming shortened V by 5 bases and J by 1 base, and 11 bases separated the two germline ends. The CDR3 contains 14 residues. CDR3 coding DNA: TGTGCCAGCAGCCCCCGGACAGCGAACACTGAAGCTTTCTTT. Its protein is CASSPRTANTEAFF. Using reference TRBV7-8 and TRBJ1-1 for the parts outside the CDR3, the full variable domain is GAGVSQSPRYKVAKRGQDVALRCDPISGHVSLFWYQQALGQGPEFLTYFQNEAQLDKSGLPSDRFFAERPEGSVSTLKIQRTQQEDSAVYLCASSPRTANTEAFFGQGTRLTVV.

This rearrangement joins TRBV6-4 to TRBJ1-1; D is unclear. The CDR3 covers 13 residues. V was pared by 5 bases and J by 1 base, with 8 bases between. Per the germline V gene, CDR1 is MRHNA and CDR2 is SNTAGT. The chain's CDR3 is CASSFQRNTEAFF. The CDR3 nucleotides read TGTGCCAGCAGTTTTCAACGGAACACTGAAGCTTTCTTT.

The chain uses TRBV15 and TRBJ2-3; D call uncertain. Trimming shortened V by 0 bases and J by 4 bases, and 8 bases separated the two germline ends. The CDR3 totals 14 residues. Looked up from germline, CDR1 is LNHNV and CDR2 is YYDKDF (reference sequence). This chain's CDR3 is CATSRDHGSDTQYF. The CDR3 DNA reads TGTGCCACCAGCAGAGATCACGGGTCAGATACGCAGTATTTT.

The chain recombines TRBV5-4 with TRBJ2-2; tentatively, D is TRBD2 (6 bases). Germline CDR1 SGHNT, CDR2 YYREEE (reference sequence). V lost 0 bases and J lost 5, with 14 bases in between. The CDR3 has 16 residues. As DNA, the CDR3 is TGTGCCAGCAGCTTGGGTCGGCGGGAACGTACCGGGGAGCTGTTTTTT. Amino acid sequence: CASSLGRRERTGELFF.

The V gene is TRBV28, the J gene TRBJ1-5, with 11 bases that match TRBD1. Germline trimming cut 4 bases from V and 11 bases from J; bases unmatched to any gene: 10. The V gene's germline CDR1 is MDHEN and CDR2 SYDVKM. The length of the CDR3 is 15 residues. The CDR3 DNA follows: TGTGCCAGCAGTTCCCCGGACAGGGGGCGGGCGGCCCAGCATTTT. Amino acid sequence: CASSSPDRGRAAQHF.

A word on this clone: The sample contains more than one DNA sequence encoding this CDR3. The rearrangement uses TRBV7-3 and TRBJ1-1, with TRBD1 identical over 10 bases. This CDR3 is 14 amino acids long. CDR1 SGHTA and CDR2 FQGTGA come from the germline V gene. V gave up 3 bases and J gave up 2 bases; unmatched junction bases: 0. CDR3 DNA: TGTGCCAGCAGCTTGACAGGGGGCAACACTGAAGCTTTCTTT. Translating gives CASSLTGGNTEAFF.

The chain employs TRBV5-1 and TRBJ2-7; D uncertain. The CDR3 is 13 residues long. V was clipped by 4 bases and J by 5 bases, with 13 bases between them. Germline values: CDR1 SGHRS, CDR2 YFSETQ. The CDR3 nucleotides read TGCGCCAGCAGCCCGCTGTCTGTGCACGAGCAGTACTTC. Encoded protein: CASSPLSVHEQYF.

This clone appeared a single time. The V and J genes are TRBV7-8 and TRBJ2-3; no definite D call. The germline V gene encodes CDR1 SGHVS and CDR2 FQNEAQ. Trimming cost V 3 bases and J 3 bases, with 7 bases left between them. CDR3 length equals 13 residues. The CDR3 loop reads CASSFQFTDTQYF. The CDR3 DNA follows: TGTGCCAGCAGCTTCCAGTTTACAGATACGCAGTATTTT.

V is TRBV7-9 and J is TRBJ1-2, with D tentatively TRBD1 (5 bases). CDR1 is SEHNR, CDR2 FQNEAQ, per germline (reference sequence). The CDR3 is made up of 14 amino acids. The V end was cut by 5 bases, the J end by 0 bases, with 10 bases between. CDR3 loop: CASSRATANYGYTF. CDR3 coding DNA: TGTGCCAGCAGCCGGGCGACAGCTAACTATGGCTACACCTTC.

The V call is TRBV5-4, the J call TRBJ2-6, with TRBD1 matching over 8 bases. CDR3 length equals 15 residues. Germline-derived CDR1 and CDR2 are SGHNT and YYREEE (reference sequence). Losses at the gene ends were 4 bases for V and 2 bases for J; bases not matched to a gene: 2. CDR3 sequence: CASSPGGAGANVLTF. The CDR3 DNA sequence: TGTGCCAGCAGCCCAGGGGGCGCTGGGGCCAACGTCCTGACTTTC.

The rearrangement joins TRBV19 to TRBJ2-1; 8 bases align to TRBD1. The germline V gene encodes CDR1 LNHDA and CDR2 SQIVND (reference sequence). V shed 7 bases and J 7 bases; nucleotides not matched to a gene: 12. The CDR3 length is 15 residues. The CDR3 sequence is CASIGFQGARNEQFF. The CDR3 DNA is TGTGCCAGTATCGGGTTCCAGGGGGCGCGTAATGAGCAGTTCTTC.

The gene calls are TRBV3-1 (or the pseudogene TRBV3-2) and TRBJ2-7; D is perhaps TRBD2 (6 bases). Germline CDR1 reads LGHDT; CDR2 reads YNNKEL (reference sequence). This CDR3 spans 15 amino acids. Deletions cut 3 bases from V and 4 bases from J, with 16 bases between. The CDR3 is CASSQDRGSLYEQYF. The CDR3 nucleotides are TGTGCCAGCAGCCAGGATCGGGGGAGTCTGTACGAGCAGTACTTC.

This chain joins TRBV11-2 and TRBJ2-1; the D is unclear. The germline gives CDR1 SGHAT, CDR2 FQNNGV. The length of the CDR3 is 15 residues. The V end was cut by 2 bases, the J end by 6 bases, with 14 bases between. CDR3 region: CASSLWGSRRNEQFF. CDR3 DNA sequence: TGTGCCAGCAGCTTATGGGGTAGCCGGCGCAATGAGCAGTTCTTC.

The chain recombines TRBV20-1 with TRBJ2-3, with D possibly TRBD1 on 6 matching bases. Trimming stripped 4 bases from V and 0 bases from J, with 11 bases between. The CDR3 spans 14 residues. Germline-derived CDR1 and CDR2 are DFQATT and SNEGSKA (reference sequence). The DNA of the CDR3 is TGCAGTGCTATTGATACAGGGAGCACAGATACGCAGTATTTT. It specifies CSAIDTGSTDTQYF.

The rearrangement links TRBV19 to TRBJ1-2; D gene unclear. CDR1 is LNHDA, CDR2 SQIVND, per germline (reference sequence). The CDR3 runs to 13 residues. Deletions cut 1 base from V and 8 bases from J, with 11 bases between. CDR3 DNA sequence: TGTGCCAGTAGTATAGGGCCTAGATTCGGCTACACCTTC. It translates to CASSIGPRFGYTF.

The chain uses TRBV3-1 (or the pseudogene TRBV3-2) and TRBJ2-2; no clear D gene. Germline loops: CDR1 LGHDT, CDR2 YNNKEL (reference sequence). This CDR3 has 14 residues. The ends were cut back, 2 bases at V and 2 bases at J, with 6 bases in the middle. CDR3 in amino acids: CASSQSANTGELFF. CDR3 nucleotides: TGTGCCAGCAGCCAATCCGCAAACACCGGGGAGCTGTTTTTT.

This chain connects TRBV19 to TRBJ2-1; weak D call: TRBD2 (5 bases). There are 13 residues in the CDR3. Trimming cost V 4 bases and J 7 bases, with 11 bases left between them. CDR1 LNHDA and CDR2 SQIVND come from the germline V gene (reference sequence). CDR3 protein: CASSSLAGNEQFF. The CDR3 DNA reads TGTGCCAGTAGTAGTCTAGCAGGTAATGAGCAGTTCTTC.

The chain recombines TRBV6-1 with TRBJ2-1; D is uncertain. V lost 0 bases to trimming and J lost 8 bases, with 11 bases between them. This CDR3 has 14 residues. The germline V gene encodes CDR1 MNHNS and CDR2 SASEGT. The CDR3, as DNA: TGTGCCAGCAGTGAAGCGCCGGCTGGGGATGAGCAGTTCTTC. It codes for CASSEAPAGDEQFF.